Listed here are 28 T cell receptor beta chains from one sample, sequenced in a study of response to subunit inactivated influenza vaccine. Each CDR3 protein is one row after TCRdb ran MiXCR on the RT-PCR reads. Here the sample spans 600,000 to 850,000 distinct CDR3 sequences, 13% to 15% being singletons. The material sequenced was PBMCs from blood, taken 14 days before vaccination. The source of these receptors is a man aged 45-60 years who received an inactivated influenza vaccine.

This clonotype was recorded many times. This CDR3 is CASRDFYNEQFF. CDR3 in DNA: TGTGCCAGCCGGGACTTCTACAATGAGCAGTTCTTC. This sequence joins TRBV21-1 and TRBJ2-1. TRBV21-1 is an annotated pseudogene. The CDR3 length is 12 residues.

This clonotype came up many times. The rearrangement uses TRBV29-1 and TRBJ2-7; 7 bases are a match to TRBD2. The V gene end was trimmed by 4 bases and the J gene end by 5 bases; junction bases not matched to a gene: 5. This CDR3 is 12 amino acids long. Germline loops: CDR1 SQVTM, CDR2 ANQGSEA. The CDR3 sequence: CSVGEGIHEQYF. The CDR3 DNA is TGCAGCGTTGGGGAGGGGATACACGAGCAGTACTTC.

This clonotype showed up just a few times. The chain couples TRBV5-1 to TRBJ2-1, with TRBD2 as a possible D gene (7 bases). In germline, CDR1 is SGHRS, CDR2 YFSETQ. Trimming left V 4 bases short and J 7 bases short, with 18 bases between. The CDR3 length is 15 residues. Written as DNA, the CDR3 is TGCGCCAGCAGCCCGGTCGGGGGGCGCGGGAATGAGCAGTTCTTC. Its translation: CASSPVGGRGNEQFF. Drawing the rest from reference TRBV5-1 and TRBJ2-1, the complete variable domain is KAGVTQTPRYLIKTRGQQVTLSCSPISGHRSVSWYQQTPGQGLQFLFEYFSETQRNKGNFPGRFSGRQFSNSRSEMNVSTLELGDSALYLCASSPVGGRGNEQFFGPGTRLTVL.

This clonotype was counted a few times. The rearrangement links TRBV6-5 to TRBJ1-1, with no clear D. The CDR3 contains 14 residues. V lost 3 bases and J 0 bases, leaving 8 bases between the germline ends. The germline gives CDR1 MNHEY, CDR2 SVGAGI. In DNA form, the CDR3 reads TGTGCCAGCAGTTATTTCCCTATGAACACTGAAGCTTTCTTT. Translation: CASSYFPMNTEAFF.

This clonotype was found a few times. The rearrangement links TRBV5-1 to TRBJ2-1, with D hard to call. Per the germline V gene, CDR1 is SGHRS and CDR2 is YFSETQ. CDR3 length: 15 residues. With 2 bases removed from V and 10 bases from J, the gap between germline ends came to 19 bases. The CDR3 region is CASSFRPSRVWEQFF. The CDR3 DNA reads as TGCGCCAGCAGCTTCCGTCCATCCCGGGTCTGGGAGCAGTTCTTC.

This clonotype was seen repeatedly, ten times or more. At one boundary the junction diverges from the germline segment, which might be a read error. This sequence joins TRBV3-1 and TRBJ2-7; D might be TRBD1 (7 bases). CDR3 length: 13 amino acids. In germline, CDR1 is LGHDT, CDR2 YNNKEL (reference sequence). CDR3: CASSQGGTYEQYF. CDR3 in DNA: TGCGCCAGCAGCCAGGGGGGAACCTACGAGCAGTACTTC.

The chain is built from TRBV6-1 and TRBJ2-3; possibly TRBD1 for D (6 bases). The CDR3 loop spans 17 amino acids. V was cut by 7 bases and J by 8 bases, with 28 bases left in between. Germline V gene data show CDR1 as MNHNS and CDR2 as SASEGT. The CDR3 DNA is TGTGCCAGCATAGAGAGGGGTTTGGGACAAAAAGGACGTACGCAGTATTTT. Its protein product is CASIERGLGQKGRTQYF.

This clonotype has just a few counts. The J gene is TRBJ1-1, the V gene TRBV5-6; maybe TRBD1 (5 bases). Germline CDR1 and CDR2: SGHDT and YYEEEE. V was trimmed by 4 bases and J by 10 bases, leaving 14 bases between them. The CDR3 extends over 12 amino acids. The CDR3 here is CASSVGPGGAFF. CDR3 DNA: TGTGCCAGCAGCGTTGGACCGGGGGGAGCTTTCTTT.

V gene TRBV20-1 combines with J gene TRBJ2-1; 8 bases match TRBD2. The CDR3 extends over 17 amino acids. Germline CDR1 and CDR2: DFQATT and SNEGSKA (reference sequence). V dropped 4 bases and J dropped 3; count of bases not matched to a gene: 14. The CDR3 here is CSATLPVGAGVYNEQFF. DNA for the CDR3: TGCAGTGCTACACTCCCGGTGGGAGCGGGAGTCTACAATGAGCAGTTCTTC.

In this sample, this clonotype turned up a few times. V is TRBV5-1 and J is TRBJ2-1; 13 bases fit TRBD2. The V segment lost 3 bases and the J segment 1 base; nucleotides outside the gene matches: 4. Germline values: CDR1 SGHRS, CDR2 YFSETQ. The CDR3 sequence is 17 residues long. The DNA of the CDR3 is TGCGCCAGCAGCTGGGGGACTAGCGGGACTTCCTACAATGAGCAGTTCTTC. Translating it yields CASSWGTSGTSYNEQFF.

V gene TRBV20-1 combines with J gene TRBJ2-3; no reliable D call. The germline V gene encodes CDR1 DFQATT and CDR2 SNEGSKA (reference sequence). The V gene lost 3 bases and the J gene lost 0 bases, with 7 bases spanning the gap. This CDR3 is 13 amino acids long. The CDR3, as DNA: TGCAGTGCTAGGTCCGCTAGCACAGATACGCAGTATTTT. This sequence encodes CSARSASTDTQYF.

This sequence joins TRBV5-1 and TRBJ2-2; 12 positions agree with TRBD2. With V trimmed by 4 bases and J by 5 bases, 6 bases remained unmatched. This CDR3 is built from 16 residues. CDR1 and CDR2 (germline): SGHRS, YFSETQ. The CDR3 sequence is CASSPAGLAGTGELFF. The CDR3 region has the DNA TGCGCCAGCAGCCCCGCCGGACTAGCGGGAACCGGGGAGCTGTTTTTT.

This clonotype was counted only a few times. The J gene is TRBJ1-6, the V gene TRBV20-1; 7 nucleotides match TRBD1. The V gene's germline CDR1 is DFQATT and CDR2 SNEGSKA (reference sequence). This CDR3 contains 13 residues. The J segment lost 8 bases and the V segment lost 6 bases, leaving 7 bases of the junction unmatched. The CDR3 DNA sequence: TGCAGTGCCCACAGGGGTTTGGATTCACCCCTCCACTTT. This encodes CSAHRGLDSPLHF.

The CDR3 DNA reads TGCAGTGCATATCGGGGGATAGGGGGCAATTCACCCCTCCACTTT. Translation: CSAYRGIGGNSPLHF. The V gene is TRBV20-1, the J gene TRBJ1-6; the match to TRBD1 covers 7 bases. This CDR3 is 15 amino acids long. Per germline, CDR1 DFQATT and CDR2 SNEGSKA (reference sequence). J gave up 7 bases and V 6 bases, and 12 bases lay outside the gene matches.

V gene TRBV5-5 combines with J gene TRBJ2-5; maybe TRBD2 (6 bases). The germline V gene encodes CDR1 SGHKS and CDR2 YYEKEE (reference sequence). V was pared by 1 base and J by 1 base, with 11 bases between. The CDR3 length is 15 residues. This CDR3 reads CASSLRGRLQETQYF. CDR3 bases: TGTGCCAGCAGCTTGAGAGGGAGGCTCCAAGAGACCCAGTACTTC.

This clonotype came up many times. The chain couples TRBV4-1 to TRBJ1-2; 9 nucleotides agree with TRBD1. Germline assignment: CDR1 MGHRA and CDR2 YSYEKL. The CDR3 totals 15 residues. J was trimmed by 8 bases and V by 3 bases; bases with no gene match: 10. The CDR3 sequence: CASSQRDRELGGYTF. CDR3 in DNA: TGCGCCAGCAGCCAGCGGGACAGGGAGTTAGGAGGCTACACCTTC.

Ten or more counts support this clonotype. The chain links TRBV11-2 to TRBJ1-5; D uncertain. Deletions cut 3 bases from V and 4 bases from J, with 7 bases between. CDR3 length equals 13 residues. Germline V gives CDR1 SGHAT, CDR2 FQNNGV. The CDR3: CASSFNRNQPQHF. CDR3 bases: TGTGCCAGCAGCTTCAATAGGAATCAGCCCCAGCATTTT.

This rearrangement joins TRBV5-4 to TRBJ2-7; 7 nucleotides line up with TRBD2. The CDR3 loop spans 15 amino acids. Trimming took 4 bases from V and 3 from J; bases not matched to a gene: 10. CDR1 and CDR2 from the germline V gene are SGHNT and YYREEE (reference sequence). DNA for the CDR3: TGTGCCAGCAGCAGATTAGCGGGCGAACACTACGAGCAGTACTTC. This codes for CASSRLAGEHYEQYF. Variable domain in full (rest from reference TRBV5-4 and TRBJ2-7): ETGVTQSPTHLIKTRGQQVTLRCSSQSGHNTVSWYQQALGQGPQFIFQYYREEENGRGNFPPRFSGLQFPNYSSELNVNALELDDSALYLCASSRLAGEHYEQYFGPGTRLTVT.

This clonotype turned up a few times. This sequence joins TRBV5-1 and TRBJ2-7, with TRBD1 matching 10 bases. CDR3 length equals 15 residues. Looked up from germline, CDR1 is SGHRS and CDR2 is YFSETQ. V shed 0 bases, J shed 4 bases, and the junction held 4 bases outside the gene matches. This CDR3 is CASSLVGQGRYEQYF. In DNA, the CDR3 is TGCGCCAGCAGCTTGGTGGGACAGGGGCGGTACGAGCAGTACTTC. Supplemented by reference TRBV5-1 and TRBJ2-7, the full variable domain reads KAGVTQTPRYLIKTRGQQVTLSCSPISGHRSVSWYQQTPGQGLQFLFEYFSETQRNKGNFPGRFSGRQFSNSRSEMNVSTLELGDSALYLCASSLVGQGRYEQYFGPGTRLTVT.

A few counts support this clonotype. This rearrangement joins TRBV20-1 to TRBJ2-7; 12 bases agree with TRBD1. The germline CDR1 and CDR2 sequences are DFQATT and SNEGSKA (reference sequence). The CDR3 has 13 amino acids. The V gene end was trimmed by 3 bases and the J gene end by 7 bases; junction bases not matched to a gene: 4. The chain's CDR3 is CSASWDRGREQYF. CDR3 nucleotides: TGCAGTGCTAGTTGGGACAGGGGGCGGGAGCAGTACTTC.

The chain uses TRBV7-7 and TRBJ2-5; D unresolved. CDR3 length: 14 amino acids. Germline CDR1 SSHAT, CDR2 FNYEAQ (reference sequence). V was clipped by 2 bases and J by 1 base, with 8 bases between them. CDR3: CASSLTTVQETQYF. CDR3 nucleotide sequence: TGTGCCAGCAGCTTAACGACCGTCCAAGAGACCCAGTACTTC.

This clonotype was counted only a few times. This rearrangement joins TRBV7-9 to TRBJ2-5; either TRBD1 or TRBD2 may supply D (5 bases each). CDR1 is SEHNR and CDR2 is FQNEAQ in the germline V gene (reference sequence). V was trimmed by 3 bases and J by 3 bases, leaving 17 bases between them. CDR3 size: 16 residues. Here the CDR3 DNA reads TGTGCCAGCAGCTTTCCCTTGGGCAGGGAGAAAGAGACCCAGTACTTC. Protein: CASSFPLGREKETQYF.

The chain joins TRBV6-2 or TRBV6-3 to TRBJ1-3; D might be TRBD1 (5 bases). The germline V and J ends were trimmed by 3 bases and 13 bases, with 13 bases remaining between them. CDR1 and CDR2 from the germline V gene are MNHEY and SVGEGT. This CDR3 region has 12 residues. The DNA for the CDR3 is TGTGCCAGCAGTTATGGGACCGCCTCAATATATTTT. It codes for CASSYGTASIYF.

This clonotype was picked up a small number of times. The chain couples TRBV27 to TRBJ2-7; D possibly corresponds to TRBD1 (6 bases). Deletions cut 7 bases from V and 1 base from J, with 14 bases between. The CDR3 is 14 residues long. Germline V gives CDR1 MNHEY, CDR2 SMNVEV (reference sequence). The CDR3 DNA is TGTGCCAGCAAGACAGGCCTGGGGTCCTACGAGCAGTACTTC. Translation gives CASKTGLGSYEQYF.

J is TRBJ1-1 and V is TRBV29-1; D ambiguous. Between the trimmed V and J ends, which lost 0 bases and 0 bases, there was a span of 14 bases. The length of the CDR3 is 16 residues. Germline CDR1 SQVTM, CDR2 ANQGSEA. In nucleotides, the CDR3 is TGCAGCGTTGAAGATCAAAGGGCGGGGATGAACACTGAAGCTTTCTTT. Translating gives CSVEDQRAGMNTEAFF.

The CDR3 nucleotides are TGTGCCAGCACGGCCTCGGGCAGCACAGATACGCAGTATTTT. This translates into CASTASGSTDTQYF. The chain employs TRBV2 and TRBJ2-3, with D uncertain. Between the trimmed V and J ends, which lost 7 bases and 0 bases, there was a span of 11 bases. This CDR3 is built from 14 residues. Germline lookup yields CDR1 SNHLY and CDR2 FYNNEI.

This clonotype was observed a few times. The CDR3 sequence is CASKSAGVGEQFF. The CDR3 coding sequence is TGTGCCAGCAAATCAGCGGGAGTTGGTGAGCAGTTCTTC. The chain recombines TRBV7-2 with TRBJ2-1; 8 bases fit TRBD2. With 7 bases clipped from V and 9 bases from J, the junction kept 8 bases outside the gene matches. CDR3 length: 13 amino acids. Germline V gene lookup returns CDR1 SGHTA and CDR2 FQGNSA.

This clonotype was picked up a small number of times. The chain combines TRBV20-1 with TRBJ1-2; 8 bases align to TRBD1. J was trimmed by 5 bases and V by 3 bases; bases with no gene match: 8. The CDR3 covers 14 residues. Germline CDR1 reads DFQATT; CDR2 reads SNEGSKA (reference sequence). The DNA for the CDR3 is TGCAGTGCTAGTACAGGGGGTATTTTATATGGCTACACCTTC. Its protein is CSASTGGILYGYTF.